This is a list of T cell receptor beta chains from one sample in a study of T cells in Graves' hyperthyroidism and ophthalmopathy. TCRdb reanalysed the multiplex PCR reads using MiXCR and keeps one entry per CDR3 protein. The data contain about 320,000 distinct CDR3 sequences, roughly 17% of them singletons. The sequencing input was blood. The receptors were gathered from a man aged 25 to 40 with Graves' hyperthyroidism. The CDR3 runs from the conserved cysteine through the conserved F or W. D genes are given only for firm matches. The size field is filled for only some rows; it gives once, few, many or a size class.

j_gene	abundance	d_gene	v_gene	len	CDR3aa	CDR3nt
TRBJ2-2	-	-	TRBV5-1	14	CASSRTGNTGELFF	TGCGCCAGCAGCCGTACAGGGAACACCGGGGAGCTGTTTTTT
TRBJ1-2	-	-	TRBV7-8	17	CASSRENPGHISRGYTF	TGTGCCAGCAGCCGCGAAAATCCGGGACACATTTCGAGGGGCTACACCTTC
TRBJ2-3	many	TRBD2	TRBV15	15	CAVGQGLAVTDTQYF	TGTGCCGTGGGACAGGGACTAGCGGTTACAGATACGCAGTATTTT
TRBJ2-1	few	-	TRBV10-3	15	CAIRENEEVYNEQFF	TGTGCCATCAGGGAGAACGAAGAAGTATACAATGAGCAGTTCTTC
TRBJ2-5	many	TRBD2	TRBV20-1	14	CSARGREGKKTQYF	TGCAGTGCTAGGGGTCGGGAGGGCAAGAAGACCCAGTACTTC
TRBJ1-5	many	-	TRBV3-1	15	CASSQDFHSNQPQHF	TGTGCCAGCAGCCAAGATTTCCATAGCAATCAGCCCCAGCATTTT
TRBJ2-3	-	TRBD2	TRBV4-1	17	CASSQDRREGRTDTQYF	TGCGCCAGCAGCCAAGATCGGCGGGAGGGCCGCACAGATACGCAGTATTTT
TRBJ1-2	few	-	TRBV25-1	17	CASSSLGGGREGYGYTF	TGTGCCAGCAGCTCTCTAGGGGGGGGCAGGGAAGGCTATGGCTACACCTTC
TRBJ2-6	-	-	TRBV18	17	CASSPGGAYSGANVLTF	TGTGCCAGCTCACCAGGCGGTGCCTACTCTGGGGCCAACGTCCTGACTTTC
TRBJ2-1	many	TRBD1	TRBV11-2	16	CASSPLRGQGHNEQFF	TGTGCCAGCAGCCCACTTCGGGGACAGGGCCACAATGAGCAGTTCTTC
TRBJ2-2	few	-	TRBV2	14	CASSGRQNTGELFF	TGTGCCAGCAGTGGAAGACAGAACACCGGGGAGCTGTTTTTT
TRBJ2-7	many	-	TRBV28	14	CASRVFMGSYEQYF	TGTGCCAGCAGAGTTTTCATGGGCTCCTACGAGCAGTACTTC
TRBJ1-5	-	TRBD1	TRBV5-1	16	CASSPGTGDDNQPQHF	TGCGCCAGCAGCCCGGGGACAGGGGATGACAATCAGCCCCAGCATTTT
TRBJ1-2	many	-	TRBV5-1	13	CASRRDTNYGYTF	TGCGCCAGCAGGAGGGATACGAACTATGGCTACACCTTC
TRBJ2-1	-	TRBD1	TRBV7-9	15	CASSVTGVRYNEQFF	TGTGCCAGCAGCGTAACAGGGGTACGGTACAATGAGCAGTTCTTC
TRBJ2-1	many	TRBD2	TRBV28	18	CASSSPQGGLAGNNEQFF	TGTGCCAGCAGTTCTCCTCAGGGGGGACTAGCGGGAAACAATGAGCAGTTCTTC
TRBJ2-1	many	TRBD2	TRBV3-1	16	CASSQGLAGSHNEQFF	TGTGCCAGCAGCCAAGGACTAGCGGGTAGCCACAATGAGCAGTTCTTC
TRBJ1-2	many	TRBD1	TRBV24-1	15	CATSDPGQGASGYTF	TGTGCCACCAGTGACCCGGGACAGGGGGCGAGTGGCTACACCTTC
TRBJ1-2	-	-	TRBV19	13	CASSIDPSAGYTF	TGTGCCAGTAGTATAGATCCTTCCGCCGGCTACACCTTC
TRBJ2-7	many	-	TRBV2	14	CAVFVTRRSYEQYF	TGTGCCGTCTTTGTGACACGTCGCTCCTACGAGCAGTACTTC
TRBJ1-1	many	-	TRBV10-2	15	CASSPLTGMNTEAFF	TGCGCCAGCAGTCCATTAACGGGGATGAACACTGAAGCTTTCTTT
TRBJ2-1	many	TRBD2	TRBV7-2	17	CASSGRWSGRKYNEQFF	TGTGCCAGCAGCGGCCGTTGGAGCGGGAGAAAGTACAATGAGCAGTTCTTC
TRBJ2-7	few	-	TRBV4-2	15	CASSQSAGSLYEQYF	TGTGCCAGCAGCCAATCGGCAGGGTCACTGTACGAGCAGTACTTC
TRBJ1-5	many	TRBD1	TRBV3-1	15	CASSLGGTVNQPQHF	TGTGCCAGCAGCCTAGGTGGGACAGTCAATCAGCCCCAGCATTTT
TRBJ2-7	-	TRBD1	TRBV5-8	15	CASSWSPGQKYEQYF	TGTGCCAGCAGCTGGTCTCCGGGACAGAAATACGAGCAGTACTTC
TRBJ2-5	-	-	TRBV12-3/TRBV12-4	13	CASRQTVQETQYF	TGTGCCAGCAGGCAGACAGTTCAAGAGACCCAGTACTTC
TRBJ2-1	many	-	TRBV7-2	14	CASSFLASHNEQFF	TGTGCCAGCAGTTTTTTGGCTAGTCACAATGAGCAGTTCTTC
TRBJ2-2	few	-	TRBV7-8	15	CASSSHRVQTGELFF	TGTGCCAGCAGCTCCCACAGGGTTCAGACCGGGGAGCTGTTTTTT
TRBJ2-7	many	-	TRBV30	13	CAWKGGDSYEQYF	TGTGCCTGGAAAGGCGGGGACTCCTACGAGCAGTACTTC
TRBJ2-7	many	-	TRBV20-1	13	CSARGGEIYEQYF	TGCAGTGCTAGAGGAGGGGAAATCTACGAGCAGTACTTC
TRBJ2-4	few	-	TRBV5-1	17	CASSLSAGNLAKNIQYF	TGCGCCAGCAGCTTGTCCGCTGGGAACTTAGCCAAAAACATTCAGTACTTC
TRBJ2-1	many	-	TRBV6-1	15	CASSVQGPTYNEQFF	TGTGCCAGCAGTGTACAGGGACCTACCTACAATGAGCAGTTCTTC
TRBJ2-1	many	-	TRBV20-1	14	CSATRRLLSDEQFF	TGCAGTGCTACCCGCAGACTGCTTTCGGATGAGCAGTTCTTC
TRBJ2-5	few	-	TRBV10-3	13	CAISEPLGETQYF	TGTGCCATCAGTGAGCCTTTGGGGGAGACCCAGTACTTC
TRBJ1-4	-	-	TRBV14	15	CASSQGPRDNEKLFF	TGTGCCAGCAGCCAAGGTCCCAGGGACAATGAAAAACTGTTTTTT
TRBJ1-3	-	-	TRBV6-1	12	CASMASGNTIYF	TGTGCCAGCATGGCAAGCGGAAACACCATATATTTT
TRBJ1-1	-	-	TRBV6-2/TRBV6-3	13	CASSYLKNTEAFF	TGTGCCAGCAGTTACTTGAAAAACACTGAAGCTTTCTTT
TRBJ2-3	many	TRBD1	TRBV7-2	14	CASSSDRGGGPQYF	TGTGCCAGCAGCTCGGACAGGGGTGGAGGTCCGCAGTATTTT
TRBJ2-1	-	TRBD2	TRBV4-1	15	CASSYGTSENNEQFF	TGCGCCAGCAGCTACGGGACTAGCGAGAACAATGAGCAGTTCTTC
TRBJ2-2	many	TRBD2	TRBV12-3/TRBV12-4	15	CASSPREANTGELFF	TGTGCCAGCAGTCCCCGGGAGGCCAACACCGGGGAGCTGTTTTTT
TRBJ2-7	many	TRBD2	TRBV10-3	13	CATEREGIYEQYF	TGTGCCACCGAGCGGGAGGGCATCTACGAGCAGTACTTC
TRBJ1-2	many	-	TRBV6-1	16	CASSEARTWLAGGYTF	TGTGCCAGCAGTGAAGCGCGTACGTGGTTAGCCGGTGGCTACACCTTC
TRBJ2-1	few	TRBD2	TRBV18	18	CASSPKRALAGNYNEQFF	TGTGCCAGCTCACCGAAGAGGGCTCTAGCGGGGAATTACAATGAGCAGTTCTTC
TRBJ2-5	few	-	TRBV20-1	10	CSAPQETQYF	TGCAGTGCCCCCCAAGAGACCCAGTACTTC
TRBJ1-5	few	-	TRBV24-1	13	CATSRNSNQPQHF	TGTGCCACCAGTCGGAATAGCAATCAGCCCCAGCATTTT
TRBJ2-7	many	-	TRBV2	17	CASSGPSSDWGSYEQYF	TGTGCCAGCAGTGGTCCCTCTTCTGATTGGGGCTCCTACGAGCAGTACTTC
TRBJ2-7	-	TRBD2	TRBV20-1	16	CSARELLAGDSYEQYF	TGCAGTGCTAGAGAATTACTAGCGGGGGACTCCTACGAGCAGTACTTC
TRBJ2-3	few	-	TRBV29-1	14	CSVELGGGGDTQYF	TGCAGCGTTGAACTGGGAGGGGGGGGAGATACGCAGTATTTT